Reported below is one T cell receptor beta chain. V lost 5 bases to trimming and J lost 8 bases, with 16 bases between them. The CDR3 covers 14 residues. Germline V gives CDR1 SGHRS, CDR2 YFSETQ. This sample is drawn from a study of identifying expanded T cells in peripheral blood. Measured with immunoSEQ multiplex PCR; TCRdb has only the in-frame clones, and not every one. The sample carries over 70,000 clones, 70% to 90% recorded once. The receptor comes from a person between 18 and 75 years old in good health. The rearrangement links TRBV5-1 to TRBJ1-4; D ambiguous. The sample comprised blood. CDR3 DNA sequence: TGCGCCAGCAGTTCCCGCGGAGGTGGAGAAAAACTGTTTTTT. It codes for CASSSRGGGEKLFF.